This entry is about one T cell receptor beta chain. 60 Vbeta and 13 Jbeta primers were used in PCR. Repertoires were generated with immunoSEQ multiplex PCR, while TCRdb's copy carries only in-frame clones and drops some. The table records about 130,000 clones, around three quarters of them present only once. This specimen belongs to a study of cytomegalovirus exposure and HLA in healthy donors. The CDR3 is 13 residues long. Germline values: CDR1 MNHEY, CDR2 SVGAGI. V dropped 2 bases and J dropped 6; count of bases not matched to a gene: 0. Material for sequencing was PBMCs. The gene calls are TRBV6-5 and TRBJ2-2; 7 bases are a match to TRBD1. The clonotype comes from a man aged 25-40 years in good health and CMV-seropositive. The CDR3 DNA reads TGTGCCAGCAGTTACGGGACAGCCGGGGAGCTGTTTTTT. Protein sequence: CASSYGTAGELFF.